The 6 T cell receptor beta chains presented below share a single source sample, sequenced in a study of blood T cell repertoires in COVID-19. Data came from immunoSEQ multiplex PCR; TCRdb stores just in-frame clones and leaves some out. The repertoire holds around 120,000 clones, with more than 65% as singletons. The sequenced sample was peripheral blood. The receptors come from a woman aged 65 to 85 with acute or convalescent COVID-19.

The V gene is TRBV10-3, the J gene TRBJ1-1, with D hard to call. Trimming cost V 3 bases and J 0 bases, with 8 bases left between them. Looked up from germline, CDR1 is ENHRY and CDR2 is SYGVKD. This CDR3 is built from 14 residues. This CDR3 is CAISDLRLNTEAFF. CDR3 DNA: TGTGCCATCAGTGACCTCAGGCTGAACACTGAAGCTTTCTTT.

J is TRBJ1-2 and V is TRBV7-9; no firm D call. The CDR3 runs 15 residues. V was pared by 6 bases and J by 2 bases, with 16 bases between. Per the germline V gene, CDR1 is SEHNR and CDR2 is FQNEAQ (reference sequence). In nucleotides, the CDR3 is TGTGCCAGCAGTACCTCTGGGCAGGCCAACTATGGCTACACCTTC. Translating gives CASSTSGQANYGYTF.

The chain has TRBV24-1 and TRBJ2-1; D not certain. The germline V and J ends were trimmed by 1 base and 6 bases, with 3 bases remaining between them. This CDR3 is 12 amino acids long. Germline V gene data show CDR1 as KGHDR and CDR2 as SFDVKD. CDR3 region: CATSDFSNEQFF. DNA of the CDR3: TGTGCCACCAGTGATTTCTCCAATGAGCAGTTCTTC.

The chain joins TRBV7-8 to TRBJ2-2, with 8 bases aligning to TRBD1. J was trimmed by 0 bases and V by 6 bases; bases with no gene match: 9. In germline, CDR1 is SGHVS, CDR2 FQNEAQ. The CDR3 spans 17 residues. The CDR3 DNA reads as TGTGCCAGCAGTATACAGGGGGATGCCGCGAACACCGGGGAGCTGTTTTTT. Translating it yields CASSIQGDAANTGELFF.

In the case of this clone: The sample holds other DNA sequences that translate to the same CDR3. This chain joins TRBV3-1 (or the pseudogene TRBV3-2) and TRBJ1-1; TRBD1 matches 10 bases. CDR1 and CDR2 (germline): LGHDT, YNNKEL (reference sequence). The trim removed 1 base at V and 11 bases at J, leaving 1 base unmatched. This CDR3 has 12 residues. As DNA, the CDR3 is TGTGCCAGCAGCCAAGGGGACAGGGGCGCTTTCTTT. Residues: CASSQGDRGAFF.

The CDR3, as DNA: TGCGCCAGCAGCTTGACTAGCGGGGGGGCGAACACCGGGGAGCTGTTTTTT. It encodes CASSLTSGGANTGELFF. This chain joins TRBV5-1 and TRBJ2-2; 13 bases line up with TRBD2. CDR3 length equals 17 residues. V was clipped by 1 base and J by 0 bases; unmatched bases: 0. Germline-derived CDR1 and CDR2 are SGHRS and YFSETQ.